The T cell receptor (beta chain) under discussion was sequenced for a study of CD8 T cells in Susac syndrome. RNA amounts of 0.5 to 1 ug underwent reverse transcription with random hexamers. By means of immunoSEQ multiplex PCR, TCR beta CDR3 spanning 54 Vbeta and 13 Jbeta underwent amplification. TCRdb reanalysed the immunoSEQ multiplex PCR reads using MiXCR and keeps one entry per CDR3 protein. The sample records roughly 140,000 distinct CDR3 sequences, nearly 97% being singletons. From blood CD8+ and CD4+ T cells, the TCR beta chain was sequenced. Stable or active relapsing-remitting multiple sclerosis, untreated and meeting revised McDonald criteria, defined the controls. This CDR3 region has 15 residues. J was trimmed by 2 bases and V by 3 bases; bases with no gene match: 3. Germline loops: CDR1 MNHEY, CDR2 SMNVEV (reference sequence).

The chain uses TRBV27 and TRBJ2-7; 11 bases line up with TRBD1. The sample comprised CD8+ T cells from PBMCs. This TCR was recovered from a human donor with multiple sclerosis. Here the CDR3 DNA reads TGTGCCAGCAGTTTCGGGACAGGGGGAACCTACGAGCAGTACTTC. It translates to CASSFGTGGTYEQYF.